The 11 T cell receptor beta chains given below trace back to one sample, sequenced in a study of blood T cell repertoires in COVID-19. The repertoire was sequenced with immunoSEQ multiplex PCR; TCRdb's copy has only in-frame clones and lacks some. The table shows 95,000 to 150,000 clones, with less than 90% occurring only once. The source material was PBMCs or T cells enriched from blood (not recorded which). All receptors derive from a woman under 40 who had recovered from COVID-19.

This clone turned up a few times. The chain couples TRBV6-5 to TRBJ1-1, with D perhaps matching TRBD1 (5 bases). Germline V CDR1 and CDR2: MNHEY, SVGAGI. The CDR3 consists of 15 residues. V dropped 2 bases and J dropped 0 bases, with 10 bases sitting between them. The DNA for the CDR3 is TGTGCCAGCAGTTACGCAGGAGGGGTGAACACTGAAGCTTTCTTT. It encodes CASSYAGGVNTEAFF.

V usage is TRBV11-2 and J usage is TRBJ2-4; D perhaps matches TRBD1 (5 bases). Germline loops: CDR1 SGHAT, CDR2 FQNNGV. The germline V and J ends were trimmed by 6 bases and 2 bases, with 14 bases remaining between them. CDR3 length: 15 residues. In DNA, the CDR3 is TGTGCCAGCAGGAGTATTCAGGGTTCCAAAAACATTCAGTACTTC. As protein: CASRSIQGSKNIQYF.

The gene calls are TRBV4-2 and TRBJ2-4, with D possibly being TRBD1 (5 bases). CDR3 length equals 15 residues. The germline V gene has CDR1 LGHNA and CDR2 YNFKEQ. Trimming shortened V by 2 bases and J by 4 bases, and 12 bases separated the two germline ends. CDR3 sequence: CASSQQGGDKNIQYF. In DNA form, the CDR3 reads TGTGCCAGCAGCCAACAGGGTGGGGATAAAAACATTCAGTACTTC.

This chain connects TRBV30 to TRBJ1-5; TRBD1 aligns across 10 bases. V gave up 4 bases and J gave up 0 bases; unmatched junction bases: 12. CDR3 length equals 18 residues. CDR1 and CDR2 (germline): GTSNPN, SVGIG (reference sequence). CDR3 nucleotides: TGTGCCTGGATTGTAAGGGACAGGGGAAACTATAGCAATCAGCCCCAGCATTTT. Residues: CAWIVRDRGNYSNQPQHF.

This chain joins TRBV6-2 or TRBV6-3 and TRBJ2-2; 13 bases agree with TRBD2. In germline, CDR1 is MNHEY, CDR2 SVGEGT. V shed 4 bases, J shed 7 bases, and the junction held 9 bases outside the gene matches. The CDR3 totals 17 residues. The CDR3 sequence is CASSSQLAGGPGGELFF. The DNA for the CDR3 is TGTGCCAGCAGTTCCCAACTAGCGGGAGGGCCAGGCGGGGAGCTGTTTTTT.

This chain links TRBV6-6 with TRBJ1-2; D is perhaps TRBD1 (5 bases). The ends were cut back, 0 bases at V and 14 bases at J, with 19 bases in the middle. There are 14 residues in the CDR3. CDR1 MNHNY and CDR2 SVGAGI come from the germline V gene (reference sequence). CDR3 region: CASSYSGTRGEETF. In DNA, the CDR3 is TGTGCCAGCAGTTACTCCGGGACTCGCGGGGAGGAGACCTTC.

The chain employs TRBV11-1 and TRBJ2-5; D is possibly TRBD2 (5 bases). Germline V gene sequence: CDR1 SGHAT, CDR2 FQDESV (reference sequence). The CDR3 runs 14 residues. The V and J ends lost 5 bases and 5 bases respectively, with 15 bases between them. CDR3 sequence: CASSRGDPRETQYF. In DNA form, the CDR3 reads TGTGCCAGCAGCCGGGGAGACCCCAGGGAGACCCAGTACTTC.

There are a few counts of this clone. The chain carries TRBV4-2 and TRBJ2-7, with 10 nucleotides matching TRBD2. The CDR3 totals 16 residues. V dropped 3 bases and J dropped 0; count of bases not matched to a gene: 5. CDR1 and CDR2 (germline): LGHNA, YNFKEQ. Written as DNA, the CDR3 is TGTGCCAGCAGCCAGGAAGGACTAGCGGACTCCTACGAGCAGTACTTC. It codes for CASSQEGLADSYEQYF.

For the CDR3, the DNA is TGCGCCAGCAGCCAAGACCCAGGAAGCTCCTACGAGCAGTACTTC. Encoded protein: CASSQDPGSSYEQYF. The V gene is TRBV4-3, the J gene TRBJ2-7; unclear D gene. There are 15 residues in the CDR3. The V end lost 0 bases, the J end lost 0 bases, and 9 bases lay between the germline ends. Germline V gene data show CDR1 as LGHNA and CDR2 as YSLEER.

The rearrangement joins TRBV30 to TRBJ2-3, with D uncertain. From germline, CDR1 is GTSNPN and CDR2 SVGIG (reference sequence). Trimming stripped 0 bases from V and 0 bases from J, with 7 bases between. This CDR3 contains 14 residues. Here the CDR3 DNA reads TGTGCCTGGAGTGTACCGGTTAGCACAGATACGCAGTATTTT. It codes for CAWSVPVSTDTQYF. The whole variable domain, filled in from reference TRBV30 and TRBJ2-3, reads SQTIHQWPATLVQPVGSPLSLECTVEGTSNPNLYWYRQAAGRGLQLLFYSVGIGQISSEVPQNLSASRPQDRQFILSSKKLLLSDSGFYLCAWSVPVSTDTQYFGPGTRLTVL.

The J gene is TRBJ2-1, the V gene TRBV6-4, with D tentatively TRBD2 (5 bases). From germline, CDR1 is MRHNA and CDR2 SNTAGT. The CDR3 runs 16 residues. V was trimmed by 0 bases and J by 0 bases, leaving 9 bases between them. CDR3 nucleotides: TGTGCCAGCAGTGACTCCCTAGCTCACTCCTACAATGAGCAGTTCTTC. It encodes CASSDSLAHSYNEQFF.